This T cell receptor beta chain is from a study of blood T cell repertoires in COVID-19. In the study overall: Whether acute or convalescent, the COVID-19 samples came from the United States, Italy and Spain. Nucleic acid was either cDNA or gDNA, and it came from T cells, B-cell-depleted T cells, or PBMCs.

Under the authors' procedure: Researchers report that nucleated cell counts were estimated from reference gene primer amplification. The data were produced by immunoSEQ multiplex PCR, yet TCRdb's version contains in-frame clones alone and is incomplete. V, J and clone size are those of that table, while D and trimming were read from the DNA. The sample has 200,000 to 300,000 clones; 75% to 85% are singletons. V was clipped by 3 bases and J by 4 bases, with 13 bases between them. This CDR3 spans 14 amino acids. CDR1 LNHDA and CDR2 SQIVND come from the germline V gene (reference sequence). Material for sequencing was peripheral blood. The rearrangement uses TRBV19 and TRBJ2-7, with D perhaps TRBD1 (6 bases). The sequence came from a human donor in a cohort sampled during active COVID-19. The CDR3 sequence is CASSIGRGKYEQYF. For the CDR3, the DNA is TGTGCCAGTAGTATCGGCAGGGGAAAGTACGAGCAGTACTTC.